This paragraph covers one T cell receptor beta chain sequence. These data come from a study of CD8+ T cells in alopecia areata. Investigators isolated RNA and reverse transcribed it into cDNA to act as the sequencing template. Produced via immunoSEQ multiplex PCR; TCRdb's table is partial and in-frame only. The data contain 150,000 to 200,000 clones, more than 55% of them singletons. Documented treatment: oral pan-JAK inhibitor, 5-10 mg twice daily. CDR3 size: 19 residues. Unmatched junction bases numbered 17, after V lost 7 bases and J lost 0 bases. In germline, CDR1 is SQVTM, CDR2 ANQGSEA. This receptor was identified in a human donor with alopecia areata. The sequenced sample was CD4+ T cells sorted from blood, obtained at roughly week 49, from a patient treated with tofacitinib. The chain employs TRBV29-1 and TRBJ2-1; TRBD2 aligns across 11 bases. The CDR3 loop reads CSAGGASGGPTSSYNEQFF. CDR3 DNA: TGCAGCGCCGGTGGGGCTAGCGGGGGGCCGACGAGCTCCTACAATGAGCAGTTCTTC.